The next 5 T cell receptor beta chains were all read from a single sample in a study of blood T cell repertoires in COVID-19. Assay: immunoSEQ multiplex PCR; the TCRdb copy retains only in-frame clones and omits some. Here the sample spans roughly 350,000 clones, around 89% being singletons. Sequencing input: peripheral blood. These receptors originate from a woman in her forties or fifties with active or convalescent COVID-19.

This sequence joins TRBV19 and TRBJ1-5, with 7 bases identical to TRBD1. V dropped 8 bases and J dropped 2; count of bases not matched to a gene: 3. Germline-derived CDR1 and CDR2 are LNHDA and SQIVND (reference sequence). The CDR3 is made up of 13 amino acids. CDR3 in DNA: TGTGCCAGTCTTGGACAGGGCAATCAGCCCCAGCATTTT. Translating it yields CASLGQGNQPQHF. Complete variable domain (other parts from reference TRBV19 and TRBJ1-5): DGGITQSPKYLFRKEGQNVTLSCEQNLNHDAMYWYRQDPGQGLRLIYYSQIVNDFQKGDIAEGYSVSREKKESFPLTVTSAQKNPTAFYLCASLGQGNQPQHFGDGTRLSIL.

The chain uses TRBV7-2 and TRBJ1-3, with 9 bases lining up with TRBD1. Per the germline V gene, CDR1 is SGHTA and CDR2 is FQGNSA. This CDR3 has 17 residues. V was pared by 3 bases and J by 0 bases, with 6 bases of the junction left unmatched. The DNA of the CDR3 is TGTGCCAGCAGCTTTGGGACAGGGACGTTCTCTGGAAACACCATATATTTT. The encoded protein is CASSFGTGTFSGNTIYF. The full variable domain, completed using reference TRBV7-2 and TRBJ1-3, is GAGVSQSPSNKVTEKGKDVELRCDPISGHTALYWYRQSLGQGLEFLIYFQGNSAPDKSGLPSDRFSAERTGGSVSTLTIQRTQQEDSAVYLCASSFGTGTFSGNTIYFGEGSWLTVV.

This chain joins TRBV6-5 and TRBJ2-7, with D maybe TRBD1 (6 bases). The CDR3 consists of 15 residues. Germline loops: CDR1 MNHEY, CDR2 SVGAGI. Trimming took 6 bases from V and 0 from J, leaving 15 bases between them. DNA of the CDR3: TGTGCCAGCAGGAATACACGGGACAACTCCTACGAGCAGTACTTC. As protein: CASRNTRDNSYEQYF.

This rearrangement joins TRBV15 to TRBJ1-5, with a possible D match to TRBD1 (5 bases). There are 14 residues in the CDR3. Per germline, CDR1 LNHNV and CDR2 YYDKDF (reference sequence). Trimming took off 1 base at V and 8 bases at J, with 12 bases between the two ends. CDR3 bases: TGTGCCACCAGCAGAGTGGGGGGGGTTGAGCCCCAGCATTTT. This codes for CATSRVGGVEPQHF.

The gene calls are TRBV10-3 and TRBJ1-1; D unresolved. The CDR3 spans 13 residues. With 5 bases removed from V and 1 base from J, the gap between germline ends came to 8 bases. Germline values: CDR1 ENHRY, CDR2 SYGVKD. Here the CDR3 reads CAISPQSNTEAFF. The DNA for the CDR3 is TGTGCCATCAGTCCACAGTCGAACACTGAAGCTTTCTTT.